This TCR delta chain was found in a study of Vδ1+ human thymocytes. This clone was observed a few times. What it binds is not known. Extracted RNA was reverse transcribed into cDNA. The CDR3 regions were amplified by multiplex PCR from V-gene primers to a constant-region primer. TCRdb redid the clone calls on the multiplex PCR reads with CATT. The data show more than 50,000 delta-chain clones, around 15% seen once. There are 18 residues in the CDR3. The germline CDR1 and CDR2 sequences are TSWWSYY and QGS. V lost 0 bases to trimming and J lost 0 bases; unmatched junction nucleotides: 10. General observations from the study: Thymic TRG and TRD repertoires appeared highly polyclonal, with Gaussian CDR3 length distributions.

The clonotype comes from a girl under three years old who had congenital heart surgery. V usage is TRDV1 and J usage is TRDJ1, with TRDD3 identical over 7 bases. The specimen sequenced was Vdelta1+ gamma-delta thymocytes from the thymus. The subset was: FACS-sorted CD3+ TCRalphabeta- TCRVdelta1+ TCRVdelta2- thymocytes. The CDR3 DNA reads TGTGCTCTTGGGGAACTAACCCCTATGGGGGAAAACACCGATAAACTCATCTTT. This codes for CALGELTPMGENTDKLIF.